The 3 T cell receptor beta chains reported below all come from one sample, sequenced in a study of metastatic and nonmetastatic thyroid tumors. No treatment of any kind had been given to any patient before thyroid surgery. MiXCR was used by TCRdb to re-call the PCR reads. The table records 15,000 to 20,000 clones, approximately 20% of them present only once. Source material: adjacent normal tissue. The receptors stem from a female donor with papillary thyroid cancer or a benign thyroid nodule (not recorded which). Some clones in this sample may be carry-over from other donors' samples.

This clone was recorded many times. This rearrangement joins TRBV11-3 to TRBJ1-1, with 7 bases matching TRBD1. Germline CDR1 and CDR2: SGHNT and YENEEA. The ends lost 2 bases at V and 4 bases at J; junction bases unmatched: 4. CDR3 length: 14 amino acids. CDR3 region: CASSLRGLGTEAFF. CDR3 nucleotides: TGTGCCAGCAGCTTAAGGGGGCTTGGCACTGAAGCTTTCTTT.

The table lists this clone with a few counts. The chain joins TRBV30 to TRBJ1-4; D is unclear. CDR1 is GTSNPN, CDR2 SVGIG, per germline (reference sequence). Trimming removed 3 bases at V and 5 bases at J, with 4 bases between. CDR3 length equals 11 residues. CDR3 nucleotides: TGTGCCTGGAGCCACAATGAAAAACTGTTTTTT. Protein sequence: CAWSHNEKLFF.

At least ten counts were recorded for this clone. The chain is built from TRBV9 and TRBJ2-3; weak D call: TRBD2 (6 bases). Germline V gene lookup returns CDR1 SGDLS and CDR2 YYNGEE. Trimming took 4 bases from V and 2 from J, leaving 23 bases between them. The CDR3 is 18 amino acids. As DNA, the CDR3 is TGTGCCAGCAGCTTTACAGGTGCTGGGGCGGGACCCACAGATACGCAGTATTTT. Translated: CASSFTGAGAGPTDTQYF.